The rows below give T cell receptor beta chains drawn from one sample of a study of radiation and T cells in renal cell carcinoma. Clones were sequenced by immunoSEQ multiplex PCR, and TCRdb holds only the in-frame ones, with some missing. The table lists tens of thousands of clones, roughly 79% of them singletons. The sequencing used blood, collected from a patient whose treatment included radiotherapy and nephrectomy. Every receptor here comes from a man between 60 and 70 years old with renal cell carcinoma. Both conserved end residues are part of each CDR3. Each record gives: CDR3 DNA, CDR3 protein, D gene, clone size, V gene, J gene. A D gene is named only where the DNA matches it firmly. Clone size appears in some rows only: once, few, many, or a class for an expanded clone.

TGTGCCAGCAGTGCCCGACTAGCGGGGGGCACAGATACGCAGTATTTT	CASSARLAGGTDTQYF	TRBD2	-	TRBV6-1	TRBJ2-3
TGTGCCAGCAGTTACCAGCAAGGACAGGCCACGGGAGCTTTCTTT	CASSYQQGQATGAFF	TRBD1	-	TRBV6-5	TRBJ1-1
TGTGCCAGTAGTATACTGCGGGGGGGCACAGATACGCAGTATTTT	CASSILRGGTDTQYF	TRBD2	once	TRBV19	TRBJ2-3
TGTGCCAGCAGTGGGTGGGACAGGGGACAGCCCCAGCATTTT	CASSGWDRGQPQHF	TRBD1	-	TRBV6-1	TRBJ1-5
TGTGCCAGCAGTGAGGTAGGAGGTCTAGCAGATACGCAGTATTTT	CASSEVGGLADTQYF	-	few	TRBV2	TRBJ2-3
TGTGCCAGTCTGACAGGGCCTCTAAACTATGGCTACACCTTC	CASLTGPLNYGYTF	TRBD1	-	TRBV19	TRBJ1-2
TGTGCCAGCAGCCCCTGGGGCAGAGACTATGGCTACACCTTC	CASSPWGRDYGYTF	-	-	TRBV5-6	TRBJ1-2
TGTGCCAGCAGCCCAACTAGCGGGGGGAACAATGAGCAGTTCTTC	CASSPTSGGNNEQFF	TRBD2	-	TRBV7-2	TRBJ2-1
TGTGCCAGCAGTCGGACAGTTACTGGAAACACCATATATTTT	CASSRTVTGNTIYF	-	-	TRBV2	TRBJ1-3
TGTGCCAGCAGCTTAGGTCTCCAGGGGTGGATGGGAATGTCGGAGTTCTTC	CASSLGLQGWMGMSEFF	-	-	TRBV11-3	TRBJ2-1
TGTGCCAGCAGCGTCGATCGACTGCAATCTTATGGCTACACCTTC	CASSVDRLQSYGYTF	-	-	TRBV9	TRBJ1-2
TGCGCCAGCAGCCCGCCGGGACAGGGGTACAATGAGCAGTTCTTC	CASSPPGQGYNEQFF	TRBD1	-	TRBV5-1	TRBJ2-1
TGTGCCAGCAGCTTAGATGGTGGGCAGGGGAATGAGCAGTTCTTC	CASSLDGGQGNEQFF	-	-	TRBV11-3	TRBJ2-1
TGTGCTAGTGCCTCGAGACAGGAGCTCTATGGCTACACCTTC	CASASRQELYGYTF	-	-	TRBV12-5	TRBJ1-2
TGTGCCAGCAGTTTAACCGGGACTAGGGGTACGTCGTCCCAGTACTTC	CASSLTGTRGTSSQYF	TRBD2	-	TRBV6-5	TRBJ2-5
TGCGCCAGCAGCCCAAGCGGGAGCACAGATACGCAGTATTTT	CASSPSGSTDTQYF	-	-	TRBV5-1	TRBJ2-3
TGTGCCTCCAGGGGGAGCTCCTACAATGAGCAGTTCTTC	CASRGSSYNEQFF	TRBD1	-	TRBV30	TRBJ2-1
TGTGCCAGCAGCTCAGGACAACAAGCAACTAATGAAAAACTGTTTTTT	CASSSGQQATNEKLFF	-	-	TRBV9	TRBJ1-4
TGTGCCGTAAGAGAGGGTGCAACTAATGAAAAACTGTTTTTT	CAVREGATNEKLFF	-	-	TRBV5-8	TRBJ1-4
TGCGCCATGGGGAAAGGTTGGGACCGACAAAGGAACACTGAAGCTTTCTTT	CAMGKGWDRQRNTEAFF	-	-	TRBV10-1	TRBJ1-1
TGTGCCAGTTCCATGGAGCGTATGGACAATGAGCAGTTCTTC	CASSMERMDNEQFF	-	-	TRBV19	TRBJ2-1
TGCGCCAGCAGCTTGGGAGGGCAGGGGGCCGGAGAGACCCAGTACTTC	CASSLGGQGAGETQYF	TRBD1	-	TRBV5-1	TRBJ2-5
TGTGCCTGGAGTCCAAAAGTAGCGGGGGCCAGACTGTTACACACAGATACGCAGTATTTT	CAWSPKVAGARLLHTDTQYF	TRBD2	-	TRBV30	TRBJ2-3
TGTGCCAGCAGCGCAAACCTGAACAATGAGCAGTTCTTC	CASSANLNNEQFF	-	-	TRBV9	TRBJ2-1
TGTGCCAGTAGTATGGCGGGGGATGAGCAGTACTTC	CASSMAGDEQYF	TRBD2	-	TRBV19	TRBJ2-7
TGTGCTAGTGGTTTAGGGGGTACTAATGAAAAACTGTTTTTT	CASGLGGTNEKLFF	-	-	TRBV12-5	TRBJ1-4
TGTGCCAGCTCACCACGGTCGGGGGCCAGCTCCTACGAGCAGTACTTC	CASSPRSGASSYEQYF	-	-	TRBV18	TRBJ2-7
TGTGCCAGCAGCCAAGAGGGACTAGCGGGCCCTCGTGGGGAGCTGTTTTTT	CASSQEGLAGPRGELFF	TRBD2	-	TRBV14	TRBJ2-2
TGTGCCTGGAGTAATAGGGGCCGCACCGGGGAGCTGTTTTTT	CAWSNRGRTGELFF	-	few	TRBV30	TRBJ2-2
TGTGCCAGCAGCTTAAACAGGGAGGATACGCAGTATTTT	CASSLNREDTQYF	-	-	TRBV7-8	TRBJ2-3
TGTGCCAGCAGTGCCCAGCGGGAGGCCCAAGAGACCCAGTACTTC	CASSAQREAQETQYF	TRBD2	-	TRBV25-1	TRBJ2-5
TGTGCCAGCAGACAACAGGGGGCAATGAACACTGAAGCTTTCTTT	CASRQQGAMNTEAFF	TRBD1	-	TRBV27	TRBJ1-1
TGCGCCAGCAGCCTAGATAGCACAGATACGCAGTATTTT	CASSLDSTDTQYF	-	-	TRBV10-1	TRBJ2-3
TGCGCCAGCAGCGGGGACAGGGTTGGCTACACCTTC	CASSGDRVGYTF	TRBD1	-	TRBV5-1	TRBJ1-2
TGCGCCAGCAGTGCCGGGGGACTAGGAGAAAAACTGTTTTTT	CASSAGGLGEKLFF	-	once	TRBV10-1	TRBJ1-4
TGTGCCAGCAGCAAGCGGCAAGTCCAAGAGACCCAGTACTTC	CASSKRQVQETQYF	-	-	TRBV5-6	TRBJ2-5
TGTGCCAGCAGCTTGGACAGGGTCGAGCAGTACTTC	CASSLDRVEQYF	-	-	TRBV5-6	TRBJ2-7
TGTGCCAGCAGCCGAGTAATGAACACTGAAGCTTTCTTT	CASSRVMNTEAFF	-	-	TRBV6-5	TRBJ1-1
TGCGCCAGCAGTGAAAGGGATACGCAGTATTTT	CASSERDTQYF	-	-	TRBV10-1	TRBJ2-3
TGTGCCAGCAGTGTCCTAGCGGGGGACTACAATGAGCAGTTCTTC	CASSVLAGDYNEQFF	TRBD2	-	TRBV6-4	TRBJ2-1
TGTGCCAGCAGCCCCGGCCTTAACTATGGCTACACCTTC	CASSPGLNYGYTF	-	-	TRBV7-2	TRBJ1-2
TGCGCCAGCAGCCAAGAAGGCCACACCATATATTTT	CASSQEGHTIYF	-	-	TRBV4-3	TRBJ1-3
TGTGCCAGCAGCCCCCTGGGGACAGACTACGAGCAGTACTTC	CASSPLGTDYEQYF	TRBD1	-	TRBV7-6	TRBJ2-7
TGTGCCAGCCTTAGAGGACGTGAAGCTTTCTTT	CASLRGREAFF	-	-	TRBV6-5	TRBJ1-1
TGTGCCAGCAGTGAGGGGAGGGGGCGCGGTAATGGCTACACCTTC	CASSEGRGRGNGYTF	TRBD1	-	TRBV2	TRBJ1-2
TGTGCCAGCAGCATAGGGACTAGCGGGTACAATGAGCAGTTCTTC	CASSIGTSGYNEQFF	TRBD2	-	TRBV11-3	TRBJ2-1
TGTGCCTGGAGTCAACTACAGGGGAATTCACCCCTCCACTTT	CAWSQLQGNSPLHF	TRBD1	once	TRBV30	TRBJ1-6
TGTGCCAGCAGTCCGATCGAGCGGGATGAGCAGTTCTTC	CASSPIERDEQFF	-	-	TRBV6-5	TRBJ2-1
TGTGCCAGCAGCTTACCGGGAGCGAACACCGGGGAGCTGTTTTTT	CASSLPGANTGELFF	-	-	TRBV7-2	TRBJ2-2
TGTGCCAGCAGCGGACTAGTCGTCACAGATACGCAGTATTTT	CASSGLVVTDTQYF	TRBD2	-	TRBV4-2	TRBJ2-3
TGTGCCAGCACCCCCCCCGGGAGTCCCAAAGAGACCCAGTACTTC	CASTPPGSPKETQYF	-	-	TRBV7-9	TRBJ2-5
TGCGCCAGCAGTGGTCCGGGGCGATTGGACAATGAGCAGTTCTTC	CASSGPGRLDNEQFF	-	-	TRBV10-1	TRBJ2-1